This T cell receptor beta chain was sequenced for a study of cytomegalovirus exposure and HLA in healthy donors. Study-wide results and caveats: Within a later analysis, the majority of CMV-associated TCR beta chains appeared HLA-restricted. Associated with HLA alleles at 0.05 false discovery rate in a later analysis were 16,951 TCR beta sequences.

V lost 2 bases and J 2 bases, leaving 8 bases between the germline ends. The length of the CDR3 is 14 residues. Germline-derived CDR1 and CDR2 are SGHTA and FQGNSA. A word on this clone: The antigen is unknown.

The PCR was carried out with 60 Vbeta primers and 13 Jbeta primers. Using immunoSEQ multiplex PCR, the repertoire was profiled, and TCRdb retains in-frame clones only, with some absent. The sample has 200,000 or so clones; over 75% are singletons. The sample taken for sequencing was PBMCs. The TCR originated in a human donor in good health. The chain has TRBV7-2 and TRBJ2-3; no reliable D call. The CDR3 protein is CASSLYQATDTQYF. The DNA of the CDR3 is TGTGCCAGCAGCTTATACCAAGCCACAGATACGCAGTATTTT.